Sequencing of this T cell receptor (beta chain) was carried out in a study of OX40 agonist ivuxolimab in advanced cancers. With regard to the full study: Ivuxolimab, which targeted the costimulatory receptor OX40 (CD134), was an agonistic, fully human IgG2 monoclonal antibody. Intravenous ivuxolimab was administered to patients every 2 weeks at six dose levels: 0.01, 0.1, 0.3, 1.5, 3 and 10 mg/kg. Among the 52 dose-escalation patients, around 19 had hepatocellular carcinoma, about 15 melanoma, 9 renal cell carcinoma and 9 head and neck cancer. A male proportion of roughly 85% and a mean age of roughly 55 years, ranging from 23 to 79, were recorded for the dose-escalation cohort. Prior anti-PD-1, anti-PD-L1 or anti-CTLA-4 therapy was permitted, and approximately 40% of dose-escalation patients had received checkpoint inhibitors. Partial responses were achieved by three dose-escalation patients, of whom one had hepatocellular carcinoma and two had cutaneous melanoma. Peripheral TCRbeta sequencing was intended to test whether TCR sequence diversity was altered and clonal T-cell expansion was caused by ivuxolimab. The monotherapy dose-escalation portion (N of about 50 patients) of the phase I ivuxolimab trial is reported in the paper. What the work shows at the level of the full study, not this receptor alone: At doses from 0.1 to 3.0 mg/kg, clonal expansion was seen in both CD4+ and CD8+ blood T cells between baseline and week 6. In the 0.1-3.0 mg/kg groups, partial responders were among the patients with the lowest normalized peripheral clonal expansion, particularly in CD8+ T cells. Low levels of normalized T-cell clonal expansion were also seen in some patients who did not respond. Which antigens the clonally expanded peripheral T cells were specific for was not determined. After ivuxolimab, CD8+ T cells had more expanded clones than CD4+ T cells on average.

The trial excluded patients who had a history of autoimmune disease or who were on systemic immunosuppression. Peripheral blood for TCR sequencing was collected from all dose cohorts at baseline, on cycle 4 day 1, and on cycle 7 day 1. The samples were drawn from a first-in-human, open-label, multicenter phase I dose-escalation trial of ivuxolimab. Adults with locally advanced or metastatic melanoma, renal cell, hepatocellular, or head and neck squamous cell carcinoma were enrolled in the trial. Before TCR sequencing, CD4+ T cells and CD8+ T cells were sorted from peripheral blood as separate populations. Note on this clone: The clone's antigen remains unknown. No much larger clone is present one base from it, and per-base qualities are unavailable.

Genomic DNA was isolated from the sorted cells so that the TCRbeta CDR3 region could be sequenced. The immunoSEQ Assay was used to sequence the TCRbeta CDR3 regions. The clones in this table, taken by TCRdb from immuneACCESS, are in-frame only. Not every clone is retained; where verified, under half of the shortfall comes from an unresolved V gene, and the cause of the rest is unknown. The sample table contains almost 70,000 clones; only one count was recorded for around 89% of them. The ten largest account for approximately 4% of the sample. This sequence originates from an adult with an advanced solid tumor such as melanoma, head and neck, liver or kidney cancer. The specimen comprised CD4+ or CD8+ T cells sorted from blood, sampled in a trial of the OX40 agonist ivuxolimab.

CDR3 sequence: CASSTTSGKSEQYF. Read as DNA, the sequence is TGTGCCAGCAGCACGACTAGCGGGAAGAGCGAGCAGTACTTC. The chain was built from TRBV9 and TRBJ2-7; 11 nucleotides in the junction match TRBD2. The CDR3, from cysteine to phenylalanine, totals 14 residues. Only the CDR3 part of the read is kept: 42 bases, read in frame from the first base. Trimming takes 4 bases off V and 6 bases off J; junction bases not matched to a gene: 6. Reading the germline V gene gives CDR1 SGDLS and CDR2 YYNGEE.